The 12 T cell receptor beta chains below were found in one sample sequenced in a study of glioma-infiltrating T cells. Using RNA template, CDR3s of TCR alpha and beta were amplified with iRepertoire arm-PCR. TCRdb passed the multiplex PCR reads through MiXCR, listing each CDR3 protein once. The table shows around 190,000 distinct CDR3 sequences, with around 32% occurring only once. Sequencing was carried out using glioma tissue, nonneoplastic brain tissue, or PBMCs (not recorded which). These receptors all come from a human donor with low-grade glioma or glioblastoma, undergoing nonglioma brain surgery, or in good health (not recorded which).

The chain is built from TRBV7-2 and TRBJ2-1; TRBD2 is a possible D gene (7 bases). The ends were cut back, 3 bases at V and 8 bases at J, with 20 bases in the middle. Per the germline V gene, CDR1 is SGHTA and CDR2 is FQGNSA. The length of the CDR3 is 16 residues. In DNA form, the CDR3 reads TGTGCCAGCAGCTTTGCGGCTAGGGGGAGGGCCCATGAGCAGTTCTTC. It translates to CASSFAARGRAHEQFF.

This clonotype has a count of ten or more. This chain uses TRBV19 with TRBJ1-5, with 7 bases identical to TRBD1. Germline V CDR1 and CDR2: LNHDA, SQIVND (reference sequence). After removal of 3 bases from V and 7 bases from J, the junction contained 9 bases not matched to a gene. The CDR3 spans 15 residues. CDR3 residues: CASSMRQGLQQPQHF. The DNA of the CDR3 is TGTGCCAGTAGTATGCGACAGGGTCTCCAACAGCCCCAGCATTTT.

The V call is TRBV30, the J call TRBJ1-1; no firm D call. The CDR3 runs 11 residues. V lost 1 base and J lost 3, with 3 bases in between. The germline CDR1 and CDR2 sequences are GTSNPN and SVGIG (reference sequence). CDR3 sequence (DNA): TGTGCCTGGAGTGCGTACACTGAAGCTTTCTTT. Its protein product is CAWSAYTEAFF.

About this clonotype itself: A single base separates this from a much larger clone, so it may be a read error. The V gene is TRBV10-3, the J gene TRBJ2-7; a weak D match, TRBD1 (6 bases). The CDR3 has 12 amino acids. Per the germline V gene, CDR1 is ENHRY and CDR2 is SYGVKD. Trimming left V 3 bases short and J 6 bases short, with 9 bases between. CDR3 residues: CAISDRGCEQYF. The CDR3 DNA is TGTGCCATCAGTGACAGGGGCTGCGAGCAGTACTTC.

This clonotype has a count of ten or more. The chain links TRBV6-6 to TRBJ2-3, with 7 bases that match TRBD2. The V gene's germline CDR1 is MNHNY and CDR2 SVGAGI (reference sequence). The CDR3 extends over 18 amino acids. J lost 1 base, V lost 0 bases, and 10 bases had no gene match. In nucleotides, the CDR3 is TGTGCCAGCAGTTACTCGTCATCTAGCGGAGGCCGCACAGATACGCAGTATTTT. Translating gives CASSYSSSSGGRTDTQYF.

Concerning this clonotype: Here the CDR3 omits its conserved ending phenylalanine or tryptophan, so a read error is the likely source. The V gene is TRBV29-1, the J gene TRBJ1-5; 7 bases line up with TRBD1. Germline lookup yields CDR1 SQVTM and CDR2 ANQGSEA. Losses at the gene ends were 5 bases for V and 0 bases for J; bases not matched to a gene: 7. The CDR3 totals 15 residues. CDR3 bases: TGCAGCGTTCCAGGGGGGGGCCATAGCAATCAGCCCCAGCATTCT. It codes for CSVPGGGHSNQPQHS.

Comments on this clonotype: A single base separates this from a much larger clone, so it may be a read error. The gene calls are TRBV29-1 and TRBJ2-1; no clear D gene. The CDR3 runs to 14 residues. With 2 bases removed from V and 7 bases from J, the gap between germline ends came to 15 bases. CDR1 is SQVTM, CDR2 ANQGSEA, per germline. The CDR3 spells CSVERGGLGNEQFF. CDR3 in DNA: TGCAGCGTTGAAAGAGGTGGCTTGGGAAATGAGCAGTTCTTC.

This clonotype was picked up many times. The chain uses TRBV7-2 and TRBJ2-5; no clear D gene. CDR3 length: 15 residues. Germline V CDR1 and CDR2: SGHTA, FQGNSA. Trimming pared 0 bases from V and 1 base from J, leaving 9 bases between. CDR3 amino acids: CASSLALALQETQYF. CDR3 nucleotide sequence: TGTGCCAGCAGCTTAGCGCTGGCACTCCAAGAGACCCAGTACTTC.

In regard to this clonotype: This could be a read error, since a much larger clone is one nucleotide away. This chain joins TRBV5-1 and TRBJ2-3; D ambiguous. Germline V gene data show CDR1 as SGHRS and CDR2 as YFSETQ. V was trimmed by 2 bases and J by 1 base, leaving 11 bases between them. This CDR3 has 15 residues. CDR3 loop: CASSFAGKGTDTQYF. CDR3 DNA: TGCGCCAGCAGCTTCGCCGGAAAGGGCACAGATACGCAGTATTTT.

The CDR3 DNA is TGTGCCAGCCCTTCGGGGCACAGGGGTAACACCGGGGAGCTGTTTTTT. It is translated as CASPSGHRGNTGELFF. V gene TRBV7-9 combines with J gene TRBJ2-2, with 7 positions matching TRBD1. This CDR3 is 16 amino acids long. Germline V CDR1 and CDR2: SEHNR, FQNEAQ (reference sequence). V shed 8 bases, J shed 2 bases, and the junction held 11 bases outside the gene matches.

The chain joins TRBV27 to TRBJ1-5, with 8 positions matching TRBD1. J gave up 7 bases and V 6 bases, and 11 bases lay outside the gene matches. Germline values: CDR1 MNHEY, CDR2 SMNVEV (reference sequence). This CDR3 contains 15 residues. CDR3 DNA sequence: TGTGCCAGCAGCCCCACCCGGACAGGGTTACAGCCCCAGCATTTT. Translation gives CASSPTRTGLQPQHF.

At least ten counts were recorded for this clonotype. The J gene is TRBJ2-1, the V gene TRBV28; D is perhaps TRBD2 (5 bases). CDR3 length equals 15 residues. With 5 bases removed from V and 2 bases from J, the gap between germline ends came to 13 bases. Germline-derived CDR1 and CDR2 are MDHEN and SYDVKM. CDR3 sequence reads: CASSHGLAPYNEQFF. As DNA, the CDR3 is TGTGCCAGCAGTCACGGACTTGCCCCCTACAATGAGCAGTTCTTC.